The present entry profiles one T cell receptor (beta chain) with its context. Its specific antigen is unknown. Nothing much larger sits one base from this clone, and base qualities are not available. Libraries were made using the immunoSEQ multiplex PCR assay. The table was pulled from immuneACCESS by TCRdb, which kept in-frame rearrangements only. Such tables lose some clones; where checked, under half of the loss comes from unresolved V genes, and the rest has no known cause. This sample is represented by around 95,000 clones; nearly 95% of them were singletons. The ten top clones hold 1.5% to 2% of the sample. V and J are truncated by 6 bases and 6 bases respectively, leaving an intervening sequence of 18 bases. CDR1 LNHDA and CDR2 SQIVND are derived from the germline V gene (reference sequence). From cysteine to phenylalanine, the CDR3 is 14 amino acids long. Just CDR3 DNA is preserved here, 42 bases in frame from base 1.

The data were taken from a study of T cell changes during pregnancy in multiple sclerosis (dated by TCRdb to about 2019). Turning to the overall study: Changes in the T cell repertoire over the course of pregnancy were examined in this study in women with multiple sclerosis.

This receptor was identified in a female donor in good health, enrolled as a control in a pregnancy study. Sequenced material: peripheral blood, taken after pregnancy. The chain was built from TRBV19 and TRBJ2-7, with TRBD1 as a weak D call on 6 bases. The DNA reads as follows: TGTGCCAGTAGCCAAACAGGGTTATTTGCCGAGCAGTACTTC. This is translated as CASSQTGLFAEQYF. With the portions outside the CDR3 filled from the reference TRBV19 and TRBJ2-7 genes, the complete variable region becomes DGGITQSPKYLFRKEGQNVTLSCEQNLNHDAMYWYRQDPGQGLRLIYYSQIVNDFQKGDIAEGYSVSREKKESFPLTVTSAQKNPTAFYLCASSQTGLFAEQYFGPGTRLTVT.